This passage covers 24 T cell receptor beta chains from one sample sequenced in a study of blood T cell repertoires in COVID-19. Repertoires were generated with immunoSEQ multiplex PCR, while TCRdb's copy carries only in-frame clones and drops some. This table holds some 100,000 clones, 65% to 85% found once. Material: peripheral blood. The receptors come from a woman aged 55-70 years with acute or convalescent COVID-19.

The rearrangement links TRBV12-2 to TRBJ1-4; TRBD1, the D gene given by the table, was not confirmed from the DNA. TRBV12-2 is annotated as a pseudogene. The CDR3 totals 17 residues. The CDR3 DNA sequence: TGTGCAAGTCGCTTAGGAGGCAGGGTCCAATCTAGAGAAAAACTGTTTTTT. Translation gives CASRLGGRVQSREKLFF.

The J gene is TRBJ2-1, the V gene TRBV5-4; D not certain. The CDR3 is 11 residues long. The V end was cut by 0 bases, the J end by 10 bases, with 5 bases between. The germline gives CDR1 SGHNT, CDR2 YYREEE (reference sequence). The CDR3 region is CASSLAREQFF. CDR3 coding DNA: TGTGCCAGCAGCTTGGCCAGGGAGCAGTTCTTC.

The rearrangement joins TRBV5-1 to TRBJ1-1; D remains unclear. The CDR3 is 12 residues long. From germline, CDR1 is SGHRS and CDR2 YFSETQ. V was clipped by 5 bases and J by 2 bases, with 7 bases between them. The chain's CDR3 is CASRRTNTEAFF. CDR3 sequence (DNA): TGCGCCAGCAGGCGAACCAACACTGAAGCTTTCTTT.

The chain uses TRBV20-1 and TRBJ2-7; 8 bases match TRBD1. J was trimmed by 7 bases and V by 3 bases; bases with no gene match: 8. The CDR3 is 13 residues long. CDR1 is DFQATT and CDR2 is SNEGSKA in the germline V gene (reference sequence). In DNA, the CDR3 is TGCAGTGCTAGTAGGCAGGGGGCTAGAGAGCAGTACTTC. Translated: CSASRQGAREQYF.

The chain carries TRBV2 and TRBJ1-2, with unresolved D. The germline V and J ends were trimmed by 1 base and 8 bases, with 14 bases remaining between them. The germline V gene encodes CDR1 SNHLY and CDR2 FYNNEI. The CDR3 spans 14 residues. The CDR3 coding sequence is TGTGCCAGCAGTGAAGAGGTGGGAGGTAGCGGCTACACCTTC. Its protein product is CASSEEVGGSGYTF.

On this clone: The same CDR3 is also encoded by other DNA sequences in this sample. This chain uses TRBV5-4 with TRBJ2-5; 13 positions agree with TRBD2. The V gene's germline CDR1 is SGHNT and CDR2 YYREEE (reference sequence). V shed 4 bases and J 1 base; nucleotides not matched to a gene: 16. The length of the CDR3 is 20 residues. The CDR3 DNA is TGTGCCAGCAGCCTGGATTTTGGACTAGCGGGGGAGAAATTCCAAGAGACCCAGTACTTC. Its protein is CASSLDFGLAGEKFQETQYF.

The chain joins TRBV2 to TRBJ2-5, with D perhaps matching TRBD2 (6 bases). From germline, CDR1 is SNHLY and CDR2 FYNNEI. V lost 8 bases, J lost 2 bases, and 15 bases lay in between. This CDR3 spans 14 amino acids. The CDR3 here is CASRGNSRQETQYF. The DNA for the CDR3 is TGTGCCAGCCGCGGGAACTCGAGACAAGAGACCCAGTACTTC.

V gene TRBV14 combines with J gene TRBJ1-5; D not resolved. Germline CDR1 SGHDN, CDR2 FVKESK. Trimming left V 4 bases short and J 7 bases short, with 17 bases between. The CDR3 has 15 residues. The CDR3: CASSPLDFLHQPQHF. CDR3 bases: TGTGCCAGCAGCCCCCTGGACTTTTTACACCAGCCCCAGCATTTT.

V usage is TRBV29-1 and J usage is TRBJ2-7; D may be TRBD2 (6 bases). CDR1 and CDR2 from the germline V gene are SQVTM and ANQGSEA. The CDR3 runs to 15 residues. V shed 7 bases and J shed 0 bases, with 19 bases lying between them. The CDR3 sequence: CSAKEGGRRSYEQYF. DNA of the CDR3: TGCAGCGCCAAAGAAGGAGGGCGCCGCTCCTACGAGCAGTACTTC.

This clone was found once. The chain links TRBV7-2 to TRBJ1-2; D gene unclear. The CDR3 is made up of 12 amino acids. Germline V gene data show CDR1 as SGHTA and CDR2 as FQGNSA. Deletions cut 5 bases from V and 2 bases from J, with 6 bases between. The CDR3 region has the DNA TGTGCCAGCAGCCCCCTAAACTATGGCTACACCTTC. Its translation: CASSPLNYGYTF. The variable domain in full, with the rest retrieved from reference TRBV7-2 and TRBJ1-2, is GAGVSQSPSNKVTEKGKDVELRCDPISGHTALYWYRQSLGQGLEFLIYFQGNSAPDKSGLPSDRFSAERTGGSVSTLTIQRTQQEDSAVYLCASSPLNYGYTFGSGTRLTVV.

CDR3 in DNA: TGTGCCAGCGGCACGCGGTGGTCCGACGAGCAGTACTTC. It yields the protein CASGTRWSDEQYF. V and J are TRBV27 and TRBJ2-7, with no clear D. With 8 bases removed from V and 5 bases from J, the gap between germline ends came to 16 bases. The CDR3 spans 13 residues. CDR1 and CDR2 from the germline V gene are MNHEY and SMNVEV (reference sequence).

J is TRBJ2-2 and V is TRBV2, with unresolved D. Germline-derived CDR1 and CDR2 are SNHLY and FYNNEI. The CDR3 has 14 amino acids. The V gene lost 6 bases and the J gene lost 0 bases, with 8 bases spanning the gap. CDR3 DNA sequence: TGTGCCAGCAGGTCCACATCGAACACCGGGGAGCTGTTTTTT. Its translation: CASRSTSNTGELFF.

The count of this clone is one. The genes are TRBV7-3 and TRBJ2-1; TRBD2 aligns across 14 bases. Germline V gene data show CDR1 as SGHTA and CDR2 as FQGTGA. The J segment lost 9 bases and the V segment lost 5 bases, leaving 6 bases of the junction unmatched. This CDR3 has 15 residues. The CDR3 is CASSRGLAGGREQFF. For the CDR3, the DNA is TGTGCCAGCAGCCGAGGACTAGCGGGGGGACGTGAGCAGTTCTTC. Full variable domain (outside the CDR3, taken from reference TRBV7-3 and TRBJ2-1): GAGVSQTPSNKVTEKGKYVELRCDPISGHTALYWYRQSLGQGPEFLIYFQGTGAADDSGLPNDRFFAVRPEGSVSTLKIQRTERGDSAVYLCASSRGLAGGREQFFGPGTRLTVL.

The chain is built from TRBV2 and TRBJ1-5, with D perhaps TRBD1 (6 bases). CDR1 is SNHLY, CDR2 FYNNEI, per germline. The germline V and J ends were trimmed by 5 bases and 6 bases, with 17 bases remaining between them. The CDR3 contains 15 residues. CDR3 sequence: CASSWVQGGGQPQHF. The CDR3 DNA sequence: TGTGCCAGCAGTTGGGTACAGGGCGGTGGTCAGCCCCAGCATTTT.

The chain is built from TRBV3-1 (or the pseudogene TRBV3-2) and TRBJ1-5, with no clear D. The CDR3 runs to 15 residues. Germline CDR1 LGHDT, CDR2 YNNKEL (reference sequence). Trimming pared 0 bases from V and 2 bases from J, leaving 8 bases between. The CDR3 DNA follows: TGTGCCAGCAGCCAAGACGCGGGCGGCAATCAGCCCCAGCATTTT. Translation gives CASSQDAGGNQPQHF.

This clone was seen more than once but under ten times. The chain couples TRBV6-1 to TRBJ1-4, with unresolved D. The CDR3 totals 17 residues. Germline values: CDR1 MNHNS, CDR2 SASEGT. Trimming removed 3 bases at V and 0 bases at J, with 14 bases between. The CDR3 loop reads CASSEFGGGATNEKLFF. The CDR3 DNA reads as TGTGCCAGCAGTGAGTTTGGCGGCGGGGCAACTAATGAAAAACTGTTTTTT.

The chain recombines TRBV2 with TRBJ1-3; a possible D gene is TRBD1 (6 bases). V was pared by 6 bases and J by 0 bases, with 15 bases between. Germline CDR1 reads SNHLY; CDR2 reads FYNNEI. The CDR3 covers 16 residues. CDR3 coding DNA: TGTGCCAGCAGCCCCGGGACACCCTTCTCTGGAAACACCATATATTTT. Translated: CASSPGTPFSGNTIYF.

This clone has only a few counts. V usage is TRBV29-1 and J usage is TRBJ2-2; weak D call: TRBD2 (6 bases). The CDR3 runs to 14 residues. CDR1 and CDR2 (germline): SQVTM, ANQGSEA. The CDR3 protein is CSNRLVPFTGELFF. DNA for the CDR3: TGCAGTAACAGACTAGTACCATTTACCGGGGAGCTGTTTTTT.

V is TRBV2 and J is TRBJ1-1; 8 bases fit TRBD1. CDR3 length: 14 residues. Germline-derived CDR1 and CDR2 are SNHLY and FYNNEI. Trimming at V came to 5 bases and at J to 0 bases, leaving 2 bases not matched to a gene. The CDR3 DNA reads as TGTGCCAGCAGTCAGGGACAGGTGAACACTGAAGCTTTCTTT. Encoded protein: CASSQGQVNTEAFF.

The chain joins TRBV12-5 to TRBJ2-1; 8 nucleotides agree with TRBD1. The CDR3 contains 13 residues. Unmatched junction bases numbered 5, after V lost 5 bases and J lost 8 bases. CDR1 and CDR2 from the germline V gene are LGHNT and FRNRAP. CDR3 bases: TGTGCTAGTGGTCCCTCAGGGGGCTATGAGCAGTTCTTC. This sequence encodes CASGPSGGYEQFF.

V is TRBV24-1 and J is TRBJ2-7; 10 bases are a match to TRBD1. The CDR3 sequence is 16 residues long. The V and J ends lost 5 bases and 2 bases, in that order; junction bases with no gene match: 8. Germline lookup yields CDR1 KGHDR and CDR2 SFDVKD. CDR3 DNA: TGTGCCACCAGTGCCCTGGGACAGGGGATGACCTACGAGCAGTACTTC. Translation gives CATSALGQGMTYEQYF.

This chain joins TRBV28 and TRBJ1-5; no clear D. Germline values: CDR1 MDHEN, CDR2 SYDVKM. This CDR3 has 14 residues. V was cut by 2 bases and J by 4 bases, with 9 bases left in between. CDR3 nucleotides: TGTGCCAGCAGTTTAATCCGAGGAAATCAGCCCCAGCATTTT. Protein: CASSLIRGNQPQHF.

This chain uses TRBV28 with TRBJ1-1; 12 nucleotides align to TRBD1. CDR1 is MDHEN and CDR2 is SYDVKM in the germline V gene. There are 16 residues in the CDR3. Trimming at V came to 5 bases and at J to 6 bases, leaving 10 bases not matched to a gene. The CDR3 DNA reads TGTGCCAGCAGTCACCCGGAGGGACAGGGGGCCGCTGAAGCTTTCTTT. Its translation is CASSHPEGQGAAEAFF.

This chain links TRBV2 with TRBJ1-2; 8 positions agree with TRBD1. V shed 6 bases, J shed 2 bases, and the junction held 2 bases outside the gene matches. CDR1 is SNHLY and CDR2 is FYNNEI in the germline V gene. The CDR3 loop spans 13 amino acids. CDR3 nucleotides: TGTGCCAGCAGCACAGGGGGGAACTATGGCTACACCTTC. Translated: CASSTGGNYGYTF.